A single sample is the source of the 26 T cell receptor beta chains below, sequenced in a study of shared clonotypes between healthy human individuals. Sequencing used immunoSEQ multiplex PCR; TCRdb keeps in-frame clones, though not all of them. The sample includes 600,000 to 800,000 clones, roughly two thirds of them seen just once. Sequencing input: memory CD4+ T cells sorted from blood. Subset indicated: CD45RA-negative fraction. Source of these receptors: a woman aged 25 to 39 in good health.

This chain connects TRBV11-1 to TRBJ2-7; D is unclear. Per the germline V gene, CDR1 is SGHAT and CDR2 is FQDESV (reference sequence). Trimming stripped 3 bases from V and 3 bases from J, with 12 bases between. CDR3 length: 14 amino acids. The DNA of the CDR3 is TGTGCCAGCAGCTTTGGATTAGGGCGCTACGAGCAGTACTTC. This sequence encodes CASSFGLGRYEQYF.

The chain carries TRBV19 and TRBJ1-3; 9 bases match TRBD1. Germline CDR1 and CDR2: LNHDA and SQIVND (reference sequence). This CDR3 comprises 16 residues. V trimming: 8 bases; J trimming: 0 bases; junction bases outside the gene matches: 8. The chain's CDR3 is CASGLRGQGSGNTIYF. The CDR3 bases are TGTGCCAGTGGACTCCGGGGACAGGGCTCTGGAAACACCATATATTTT.

This clone has more than one count but fewer than ten. The genes are TRBV28 and TRBJ1-4; maybe TRBD1 (5 bases). Per germline, CDR1 MDHEN and CDR2 SYDVKM. The length of the CDR3 is 14 residues. Trimming removed 2 bases at V and 6 bases at J, with 10 bases between. The CDR3 region is CASSLDGGDEKLFF. For the CDR3, the DNA is TGTGCCAGCAGTTTAGACGGGGGGGATGAAAAACTGTTTTTT.

The V gene is TRBV18, the J gene TRBJ1-6, with a weak D call TRBD1 (6 bases). Germline values: CDR1 KGHSH, CDR2 LQKENI. V lost 6 bases to trimming and J lost 7 bases, with 13 bases between them. The CDR3 has 14 amino acids. This CDR3 reads CASSQDRGNSPLHF. CDR3 coding DNA: TGTGCCAGCTCCCAGGACAGAGGGAATTCACCCCTCCACTTT. Full variable domain (rest looked up from reference TRBV18 and TRBJ1-6): NAGVMQNPRHLVRRRGQEARLRCSPMKGHSHVYWYRQLPEEGLKFMVYLQKENIIDESGMPKERFSAEFPKEGPSILRIQQVVRGDSAAYFCASSQDRGNSPLHFGNGTRLTVT.

This chain links TRBV6-1 with TRBJ2-5; perhaps TRBD2 as D (5 bases). Germline CDR1 MNHNS, CDR2 SASEGT. V shed 7 bases and J shed 3 bases, with 15 bases lying between them. The CDR3 extends over 14 amino acids. CDR3 amino acids: CASTRGTTEETQYF. The CDR3 DNA follows: TGTGCCAGCACCCGGGGAACTACCGAAGAGACCCAGTACTTC.

The J gene is TRBJ1-4, the V gene TRBV6-6, with 9 bases lining up with TRBD1. Germline loops: CDR1 MNHNY, CDR2 SVGAGI (reference sequence). Trimming took 6 bases from V and 8 from J; bases not matched to a gene: 10. CDR3 length: 15 residues. The CDR3 sequence is CASRNPGTGREKLFF. CDR3 nucleotide sequence: TGTGCCAGCAGAAACCCCGGGACAGGGAGAGAAAAACTGTTTTTT.

This sequence joins TRBV5-1 and TRBJ2-2; D possibly uses TRBD1 or TRBD2 (5 bases each). V lost 6 bases and J 3 bases, leaving 12 bases between the germline ends. Germline CDR1 reads SGHRS; CDR2 reads YFSETQ. The CDR3 sequence is 14 residues long. The CDR3 protein is CASTMGVDTGELFF. For the CDR3, the DNA is TGCGCCAGCACCATGGGGGTAGACACCGGGGAGCTGTTTTTT.

This clone was counted between two and nine times. The chain couples TRBV18 to TRBJ2-7; D is perhaps TRBD2 (5 bases). Germline CDR1 reads KGHSH; CDR2 reads LQKENI. The CDR3 totals 14 residues. V was cut by 4 bases and J by 3 bases, with 13 bases left in between. The CDR3 sequence is CASSLTKSGYEQYF. CDR3 DNA sequence: TGTGCCAGCTCACTGACAAAAAGCGGCTACGAGCAGTACTTC.

Only one count was recorded for this clone. The J gene is TRBJ2-4, the V gene TRBV19; TRBD1 matches at 10 bases. The length of the CDR3 is 15 residues. Germline V gives CDR1 LNHDA, CDR2 SQIVND (reference sequence). Trimming cost V 3 bases and J 7 bases; bases outside gene matches: 6. DNA for the CDR3: TGTGCCAGTAGTATGGGGACAGGGGCGAGGAACATTCAGTACTTC. It codes for CASSMGTGARNIQYF.

The chain is built from TRBV7-2 and TRBJ2-2, with D uncertain. Germline CDR1 SGHTA, CDR2 FQGNSA. The CDR3 spans 13 residues. Trimming left V 6 bases short and J 4 bases short, with 9 bases between. CDR3: CASRSRGTGELFF. The DNA for the CDR3 is TGTGCCAGCAGGAGCCGCGGCACCGGGGAGCTGTTTTTT.

The rearrangement links TRBV5-1 to TRBJ2-1, with D possibly TRBD1 on 5 matching bases. CDR1 and CDR2 (germline): SGHRS, YFSETQ. The ends were cut back, 4 bases at V and 4 bases at J, with 15 bases in the middle. The CDR3 is 15 residues long. The CDR3 reads CASSQDSHGYNEQFF. The CDR3 DNA sequence: TGCGCCAGCAGCCAAGACAGCCACGGGTACAATGAGCAGTTCTTC.

The rearrangement uses TRBV5-5 and TRBJ1-2; D might be TRBD1 (6 bases). Germline V gives CDR1 SGHKS, CDR2 YYEKEE (reference sequence). The V end lost 1 base, the J end lost 4 bases, and 14 bases lay between the germline ends. This CDR3 is 15 amino acids long. The CDR3: CASSLRGENTYGYTF. DNA of the CDR3: TGTGCCAGCAGCTTGAGGGGGGAGAACACCTATGGCTACACCTTC.

This clone was recorded a few times. This chain links TRBV28 with TRBJ1-5; D gene uncertain. Trimming removed 5 bases at V and 9 bases at J, with 14 bases between. CDR3 length equals 13 residues. Germline CDR1 and CDR2: MDHEN and SYDVKM. The CDR3 region has the DNA TGTGCCAGCAGTCGACCCCCAGGTGGGCCCCAGCATTTT. Its protein is CASSRPPGGPQHF.

J is TRBJ1-2 and V is TRBV6-5; D gene ambiguous. Trimming left V 2 bases short and J 7 bases short, with 11 bases between. The CDR3 is made up of 13 amino acids. Germline-derived CDR1 and CDR2 are MNHEY and SVGAGI. CDR3 DNA sequence: TGTGCCAGCAGTTACCGGGGTGTAGGTGGCTACACCTTC. Its protein is CASSYRGVGGYTF.

The chain recombines TRBV15 with TRBJ1-5; no reliable D call. Germline V gene lookup returns CDR1 LNHNV and CDR2 YYDKDF (reference sequence). Trimming took 1 base from V and 4 from J, leaving 8 bases between them. This CDR3 contains 14 residues. CDR3 DNA sequence: TGTGCCACCAGCAGAGCGGGGAATAATCAGCCCCAGCATTTT. It specifies CATSRAGNNQPQHF.

This clone was seen more than once but under ten times. The chain recombines TRBV27 with TRBJ2-1; 8 nucleotides align to TRBD1. V shed 4 bases and J 1 base; nucleotides not matched to a gene: 3. CDR1 and CDR2 from the germline V gene are MNHEY and SMNVEV (reference sequence). This CDR3 is built from 15 residues. The CDR3 bases are TGTGCCAGCAGTTCGACAGGGGTATCCTACAATGAGCAGTTCTTC. This gives the protein CASSSTGVSYNEQFF.

This clone occurred once. The rearrangement links TRBV27 to TRBJ1-1; tentative D call: TRBD1 (5 bases). V shed 8 bases and J shed 0 bases, with 7 bases lying between them. The CDR3 runs to 12 residues. Germline CDR1 is MNHEY and CDR2 is SMNVEV (reference sequence). The CDR3 here is CASGGVNTEAFF. The CDR3 coding sequence is TGTGCCAGCGGAGGGGTGAACACTGAAGCTTTCTTT.

The chain has TRBV7-9 and TRBJ1-2; 7 bases align to TRBD1. J lost 2 bases, V lost 1 base, and 4 bases had no gene match. The CDR3 is 15 amino acids. CDR1 SEHNR and CDR2 FQNEAQ come from the germline V gene (reference sequence). The CDR3 nucleotides are TGTGCCAGCAGCTTAGGGAGGGGGCGAAACTATGGCTACACCTTC. Protein sequence: CASSLGRGRNYGYTF.

This clone occurred once. Other DNA sequences within the sample encode an identical CDR3. The V gene is TRBV6-5, the J gene TRBJ2-7; TRBD2 aligns across 14 bases. Trimming took 6 bases from V and 3 from J; bases not matched to a gene: 4. CDR3 length equals 15 residues. The germline V gene encodes CDR1 MNHEY and CDR2 SVGAGI. In DNA form, the CDR3 reads TGTGCCAGCAGCCCAGGGACTAGCGGGAGCTACGAGCAGTACTTC. Residues: CASSPGTSGSYEQYF.

This clone was recorded a few times. The genes are TRBV7-9 and TRBJ2-5, with 7 nucleotides matching TRBD2. The ends lost 6 bases at V and 3 bases at J; junction bases unmatched: 4. Germline assignment: CDR1 SEHNR and CDR2 FQNEAQ (reference sequence). The CDR3 has 13 amino acids. CDR3 protein: CASRQSGEETQYF. CDR3 coding DNA: TGTGCCAGCAGACAAAGCGGGGAAGAGACCCAGTACTTC.

This sequence joins TRBV28 and TRBJ1-2; D might be TRBD1 (6 bases). Trimming took off 6 bases at V and 1 base at J, with 12 bases between the two ends. CDR3 length: 14 amino acids. The germline V gene has CDR1 MDHEN and CDR2 SYDVKM. The CDR3 region is CASREQGFNYGYTF. The CDR3 DNA follows: TGTGCCAGCAGGGAACAGGGATTTAACTATGGCTACACCTTC.

V usage is TRBV27 and J usage is TRBJ1-1, with D perhaps matching TRBD1 (5 bases). Looked up from germline, CDR1 is MNHEY and CDR2 is SMNVEV (reference sequence). The CDR3 spans 15 residues. V shed 0 bases and J shed 7 bases, with 15 bases lying between them. CDR3 region: CASSLSGGIRGEAFF. The CDR3 DNA follows: TGTGCCAGCAGTTTATCGGGGGGAATCCGCGGTGAAGCTTTCTTT.

The chain recombines TRBV6-6 with TRBJ1-1; D remains ambiguous. Germline V gives CDR1 MNHNY, CDR2 SVGAGI (reference sequence). Trimming took off 2 bases at V and 3 bases at J, with 13 bases between the two ends. This CDR3 is 15 amino acids long. In DNA, the CDR3 is TGTGCCAGCAGTTACGGTCTGAGTGGGTACACTGAAGCTTTCTTT. Translating gives CASSYGLSGYTEAFF.

This clone has only one observation. The chain uses TRBV2 and TRBJ1-1, with D uncertain. The V end lost 6 bases, the J end lost 0 bases, and 8 bases lay between the germline ends. The CDR3 has 13 residues. The germline V gene has CDR1 SNHLY and CDR2 FYNNEI. The CDR3 region is CASRKDMNTEAFF. CDR3 sequence (DNA): TGTGCCAGCAGGAAAGATATGAACACTGAAGCTTTCTTT.

The chain couples TRBV7-6 to TRBJ2-7; 10 positions match TRBD2. The V gene's germline CDR1 is SGHVS and CDR2 FNYEAQ. The V segment lost 4 bases and the J segment 3 bases; nucleotides outside the gene matches: 9. The CDR3 runs to 16 residues. In DNA form, the CDR3 reads TGTGCCAGCAGCTCTCAAGCCCCTAGCGGGAGCTACGAGCAGTACTTC. The encoded protein is CASSSQAPSGSYEQYF. Using reference TRBV7-6 and TRBJ2-7 for the parts outside the CDR3, the full variable domain is GAGVSQSPRYKVTKRGQDVALRCDPISGHVSLYWYRQALGQGPEFLTYFNYEAQQDKSGLPNDRFSAERPEGSISTLTIQRTEQRDSAMYRCASSSQAPSGSYEQYFGPGTRLTVT.

The chain links TRBV21-1 to TRBJ2-2; TRBD2, the D gene given by the table, was not confirmed from the DNA. TRBV21-1 is designated a pseudogene. CDR3 length: 15 residues. The DNA of the CDR3 is TGTGCCAGCAGCAAATGCGGGGTAACCACCGGGGAGCTGTTTTTT. As protein: CASSKCGVTTGELFF.